This note documents a single TCR beta chain sequence. Mismatch with germline at one junction end may stem from a read error. Sequencing was performed with immunoSEQ multiplex PCR; in TCRdb, only in-frame clones are kept and a portion is missing. The profile covers about 72,000 clones, with about 90% appearing a single time and 0.86% taken by the ten largest. This specimen comes from a study of T cell changes during pregnancy in multiple sclerosis. The length of the CDR3 is 13 residues. Per the germline V gene, CDR1 is SEHNR and CDR2 is FQNEAQ (reference sequence). The chain links TRBV7-9 to TRBJ1-4; tentative D call: TRBD1 (6 bases). The input for sequencing was peripheral blood, taken in the second trimester of pregnancy. The clonotype was recovered from a female donor with multiple sclerosis, enrolled in a pregnancy study. CDR3 DNA: TGTGCCAGCAGCTTAATGGCGGGGGGCCGATCGCTTTTT. This gives the protein CASSLMAGGRSLF.